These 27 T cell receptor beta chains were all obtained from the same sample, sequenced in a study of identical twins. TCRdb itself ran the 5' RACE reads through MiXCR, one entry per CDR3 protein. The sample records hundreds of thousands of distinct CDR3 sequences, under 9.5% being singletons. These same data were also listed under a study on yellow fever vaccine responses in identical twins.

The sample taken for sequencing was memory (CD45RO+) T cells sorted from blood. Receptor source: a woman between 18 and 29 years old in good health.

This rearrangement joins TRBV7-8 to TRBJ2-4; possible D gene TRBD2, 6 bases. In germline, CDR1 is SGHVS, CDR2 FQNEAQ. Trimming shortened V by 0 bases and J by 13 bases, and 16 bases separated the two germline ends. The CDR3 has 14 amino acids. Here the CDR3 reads CASSLAGVADIQYF. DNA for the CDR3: TGTGCCAGCAGCTTAGCGGGGGTAGCGGATATCCAGTACTTC.

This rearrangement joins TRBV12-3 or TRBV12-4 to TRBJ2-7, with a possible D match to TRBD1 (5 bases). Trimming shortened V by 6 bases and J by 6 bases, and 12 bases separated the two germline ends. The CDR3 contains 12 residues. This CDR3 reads CASSFGRGEQYV. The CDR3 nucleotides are TGTGCCAGCAGCTTTGGAAGGGGCGAGCAGTACGTC.

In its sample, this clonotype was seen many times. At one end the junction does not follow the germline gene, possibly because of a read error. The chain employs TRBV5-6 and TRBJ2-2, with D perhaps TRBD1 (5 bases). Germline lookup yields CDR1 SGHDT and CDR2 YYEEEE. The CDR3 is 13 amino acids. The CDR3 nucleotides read TGCGCCAGCAGCTTGGGGCCTACCGGGGAGCTGTTTTTT. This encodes CASSLGPTGELFF.

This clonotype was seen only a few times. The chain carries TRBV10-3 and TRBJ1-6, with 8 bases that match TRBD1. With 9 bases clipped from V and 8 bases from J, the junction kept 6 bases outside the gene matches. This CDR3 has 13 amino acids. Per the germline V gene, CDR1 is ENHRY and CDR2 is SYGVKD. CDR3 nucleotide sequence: TGTGCCATAGGACAGGGCCTCGATTCACCCCTCCACTTT. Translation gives CAIGQGLDSPLHF.

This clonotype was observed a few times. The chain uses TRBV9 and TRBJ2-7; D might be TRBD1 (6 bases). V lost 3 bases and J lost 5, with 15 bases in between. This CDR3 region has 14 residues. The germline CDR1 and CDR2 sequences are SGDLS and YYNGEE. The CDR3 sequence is CASSAVGGIDEQYF. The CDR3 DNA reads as TGTGCCAGCAGCGCGGTTGGGGGCATAGACGAGCAGTACTTC.

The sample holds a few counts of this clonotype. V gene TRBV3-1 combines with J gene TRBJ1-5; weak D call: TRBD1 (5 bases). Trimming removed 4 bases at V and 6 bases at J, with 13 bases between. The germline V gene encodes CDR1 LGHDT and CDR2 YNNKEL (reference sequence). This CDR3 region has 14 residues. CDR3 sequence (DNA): TGTGCCAGCAGCCGTGGGGACTCGTCTCAGCCCCAGCATTTT. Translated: CASSRGDSSQPQHF.

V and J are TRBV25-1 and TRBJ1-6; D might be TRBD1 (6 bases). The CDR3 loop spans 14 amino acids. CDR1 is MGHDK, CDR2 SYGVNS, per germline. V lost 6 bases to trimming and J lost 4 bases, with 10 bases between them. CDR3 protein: CASSTGTYNSPLHF. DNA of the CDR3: TGTGCCAGCAGCACAGGGACGTATAATTCACCCCTCCACTTT.

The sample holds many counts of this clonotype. CDR3 coding DNA: TGTGCCAGCAGTTACAAAACGCGGGCCCGAAACACTGAAGCTTTCTTT. It is translated as CASSYKTRARNTEAFF. The chain recombines TRBV6-5 with TRBJ1-1; D remains unclear. Trimming pared 2 bases from V and 2 bases from J, leaving 15 bases between. Germline V gene lookup returns CDR1 MNHEY and CDR2 SVGAGI. CDR3 length: 16 residues.

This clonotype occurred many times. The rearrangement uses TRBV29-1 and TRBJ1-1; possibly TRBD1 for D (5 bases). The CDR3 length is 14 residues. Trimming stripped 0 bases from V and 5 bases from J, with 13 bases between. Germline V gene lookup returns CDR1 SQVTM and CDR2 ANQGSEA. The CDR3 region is CSVEDPGGKTEAFF. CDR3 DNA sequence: TGCAGCGTTGAAGATCCGGGGGGGAAAACTGAAGCTTTCTTT.

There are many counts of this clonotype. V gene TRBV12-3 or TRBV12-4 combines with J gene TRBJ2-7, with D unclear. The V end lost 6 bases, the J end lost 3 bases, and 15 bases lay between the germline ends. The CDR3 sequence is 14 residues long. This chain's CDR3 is CASRLLLLRYEQYV. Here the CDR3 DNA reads TGTGCCAGCAGACTACTATTACTCCGCTACGAGCAGTACGTC.

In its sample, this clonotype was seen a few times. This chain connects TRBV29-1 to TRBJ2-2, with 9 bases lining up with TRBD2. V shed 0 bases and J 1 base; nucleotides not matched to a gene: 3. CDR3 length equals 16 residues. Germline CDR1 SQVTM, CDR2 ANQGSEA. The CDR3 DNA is TGCAGCGTTGAAGATCTGACTAGCGGGAACACCGGGGAGCTGTTTTTT. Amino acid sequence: CSVEDLTSGNTGELFF.

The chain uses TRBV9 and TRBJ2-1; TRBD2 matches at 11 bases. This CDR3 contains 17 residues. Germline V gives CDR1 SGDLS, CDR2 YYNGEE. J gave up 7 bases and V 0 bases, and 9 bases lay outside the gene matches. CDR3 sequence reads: CASSVEKLAGVRNEQFF. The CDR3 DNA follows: TGTGCCAGCAGCGTAGAGAAACTAGCGGGAGTTCGGAATGAGCAGTTCTTC.

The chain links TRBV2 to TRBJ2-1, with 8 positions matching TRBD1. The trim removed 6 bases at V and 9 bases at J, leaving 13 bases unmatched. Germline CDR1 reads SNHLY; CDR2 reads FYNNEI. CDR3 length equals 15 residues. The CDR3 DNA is TGTGCCAGCAGCCCCCGGACAGGGTCGTTCCGTGAGCAGTTCTTC. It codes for CASSPRTGSFREQFF.

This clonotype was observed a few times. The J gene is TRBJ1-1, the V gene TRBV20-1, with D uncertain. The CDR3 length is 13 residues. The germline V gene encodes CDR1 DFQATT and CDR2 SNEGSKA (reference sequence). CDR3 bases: TGCAGGATAGAGCGACCACCGAACACTGAAGCTTTCTTT. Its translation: CRIERPPNTEAFF.

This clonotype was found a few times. The CDR3 loop is CASSLALLGEAFF. CDR3 nucleotide sequence: TGTGCCAGCAGCTTAGCCCTCTTAGGTGAAGCTTTCTTT. V gene TRBV7-2 combines with J gene TRBJ1-1; D is unresolved. The germline V gene encodes CDR1 SGHTA and CDR2 FQGNSA. The CDR3 totals 13 residues. With 0 bases removed from V and 7 bases from J, the gap between germline ends came to 9 bases.

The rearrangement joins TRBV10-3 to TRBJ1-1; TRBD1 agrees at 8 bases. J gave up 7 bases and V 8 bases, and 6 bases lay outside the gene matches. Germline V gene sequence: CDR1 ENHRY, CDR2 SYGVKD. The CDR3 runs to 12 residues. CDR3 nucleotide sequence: TGTGCCATCTCCGGGACAGGAAATGAAGCTTTCTTT. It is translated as CAISGTGNEAFF.

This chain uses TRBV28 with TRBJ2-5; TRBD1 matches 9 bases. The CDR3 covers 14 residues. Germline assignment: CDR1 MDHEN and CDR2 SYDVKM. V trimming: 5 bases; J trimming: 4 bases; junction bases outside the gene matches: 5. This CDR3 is CASSTRTGAETQYF. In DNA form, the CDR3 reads TGTGCCAGCAGTACCCGGACAGGGGCAGAGACCCAGTACTTC.

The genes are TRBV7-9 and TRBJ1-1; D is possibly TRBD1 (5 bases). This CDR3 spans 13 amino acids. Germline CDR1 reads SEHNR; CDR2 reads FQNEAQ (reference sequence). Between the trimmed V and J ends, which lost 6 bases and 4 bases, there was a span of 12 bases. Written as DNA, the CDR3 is TGTGCCAGCAGGCGAGGGACCTTCACTGAAGCTTTCTTT. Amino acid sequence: CASRRGTFTEAFF.

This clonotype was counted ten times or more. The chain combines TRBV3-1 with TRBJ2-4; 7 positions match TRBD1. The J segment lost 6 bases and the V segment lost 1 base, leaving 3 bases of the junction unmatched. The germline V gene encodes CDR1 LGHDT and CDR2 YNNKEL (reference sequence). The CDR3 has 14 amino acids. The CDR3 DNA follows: TGTGCCAGCAGCCAAGGGGGACAGCTAAACATTCAGTACTTC. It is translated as CASSQGGQLNIQYF.

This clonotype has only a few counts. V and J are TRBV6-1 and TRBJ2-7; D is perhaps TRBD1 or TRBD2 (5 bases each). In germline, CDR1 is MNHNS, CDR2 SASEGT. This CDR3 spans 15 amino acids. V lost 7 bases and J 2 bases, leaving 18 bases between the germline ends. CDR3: CASTDGQGATYEQYF. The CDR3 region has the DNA TGTGCCAGCACCGACGGGCAGGGAGCTACCTACGAGCAGTACTTC.

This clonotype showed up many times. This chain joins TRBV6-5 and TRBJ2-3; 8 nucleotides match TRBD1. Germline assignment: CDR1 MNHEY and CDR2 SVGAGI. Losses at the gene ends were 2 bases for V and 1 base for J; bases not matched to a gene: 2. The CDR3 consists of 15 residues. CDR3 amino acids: CASSYQGARTDTQYF. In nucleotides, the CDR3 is TGTGCCAGCAGTTACCAGGGGGCGCGCACAGATACGCAGTATTTT.

The CDR3 reads CASSSGFYEQYV. The CDR3 DNA sequence: TGTGCCAGCAGTTCGGGGTTCTACGAGCAGTACGTC. The chain employs TRBV28 and TRBJ2-7; D may be TRBD2 (5 bases). Germline CDR1 is MDHEN and CDR2 is SYDVKM. Trimming pared 4 bases from V and 3 bases from J, leaving 7 bases between. There are 12 residues in the CDR3.

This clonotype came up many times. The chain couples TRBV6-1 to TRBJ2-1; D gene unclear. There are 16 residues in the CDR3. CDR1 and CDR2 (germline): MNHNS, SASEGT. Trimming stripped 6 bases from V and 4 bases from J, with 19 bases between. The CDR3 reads CASSPRTRRPYNEQFF. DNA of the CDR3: TGTGCCAGCAGCCCCCGGACGAGAAGACCTTACAATGAGCAGTTCTTC.

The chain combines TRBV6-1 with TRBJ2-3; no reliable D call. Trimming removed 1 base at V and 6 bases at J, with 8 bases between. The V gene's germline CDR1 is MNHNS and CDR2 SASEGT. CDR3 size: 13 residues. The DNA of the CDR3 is TGTGCCAGCAGTGAAGTATTTTCGGATACGCAGTATTTT. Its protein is CASSEVFSDTQYF.

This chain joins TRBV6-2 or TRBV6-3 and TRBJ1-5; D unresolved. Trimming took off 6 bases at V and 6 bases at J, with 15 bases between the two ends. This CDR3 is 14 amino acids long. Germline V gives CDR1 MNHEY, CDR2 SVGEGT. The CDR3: CASRPPGVSQPQHF. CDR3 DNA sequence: TGTGCCAGCAGGCCCCCCGGGGTAAGTCAGCCCCAGCATTTT.

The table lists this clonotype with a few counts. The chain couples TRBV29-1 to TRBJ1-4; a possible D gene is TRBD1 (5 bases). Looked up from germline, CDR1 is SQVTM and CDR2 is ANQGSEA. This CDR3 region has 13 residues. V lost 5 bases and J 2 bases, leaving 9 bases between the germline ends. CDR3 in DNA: TGCAGCGTTCAGGGCCATACTAATGAAAAACTGTTTTTT. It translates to CSVQGHTNEKLFF.

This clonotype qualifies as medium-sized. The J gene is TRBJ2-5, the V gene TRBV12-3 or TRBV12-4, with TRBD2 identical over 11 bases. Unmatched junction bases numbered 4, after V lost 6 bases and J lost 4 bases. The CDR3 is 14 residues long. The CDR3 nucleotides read TGTGCCAGCAGACGAGGACTAGCGGGAGAGACCCAGTACTTC. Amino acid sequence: CASRRGLAGETQYF.